A selection of T cell receptor beta chains follows, all from one sample in a study of cytomegalovirus exposure and HLA in healthy donors. This table comes from immunoSEQ multiplex PCR, and its TCRdb copy is limited to in-frame clones, with some not included. In the table there are about 93,000 clones, about 78% of which are singletons. The sample taken for sequencing was PBMCs. The receptors were gathered from a woman in her 40s in good health and CMV-seronegative. CDR3s include the opening cysteine and the closing phenylalanine or tryptophan. A D gene is named only where the DNA matches it firmly. Rows may omit the clone size; those that give it use once, few, many or a size class.

j_gene: TRBJ2-7; d_gene: NA; abundance: few; v_gene: TRBV5-6; CDR3nt: TGTGCCAGCAGCTTCCGGGACACGTACGAGCAGTACTTC; CDR3aa: CASSFRDTYEQYF
j_gene: TRBJ1-2; d_gene: NA; abundance: NA; v_gene: TRBV7-2; CDR3nt: TGTGCCAGCAGCGATCCCCGCCGTAGCTATGGCTACACCTTC; CDR3aa: CASSDPRRSYGYTF
j_gene: TRBJ2-3; d_gene: NA; abundance: NA; v_gene: TRBV15; CDR3nt: TGTGCCACCAGCCCCCCTTTTACAGATACGCAGTATTTT; CDR3aa: CATSPPFTDTQYF
j_gene: TRBJ2-2; d_gene: TRBD2; abundance: NA; v_gene: TRBV7-2; CDR3nt: TGTGCCAGCAGCGGTAGGACTAGCTGGAACACCGGGGAGCTGTTTTTT; CDR3aa: CASSGRTSWNTGELFF
j_gene: TRBJ2-2; d_gene: TRBD2; abundance: many; v_gene: TRBV9; CDR3nt: TGTGCCAGCAGCGGGGCAAAGACTAGCGGGGCGAACACCGGGGAGCTGTTTTTT; CDR3aa: CASSGAKTSGANTGELFF
j_gene: TRBJ1-2; d_gene: NA; abundance: few; v_gene: TRBV5-6; CDR3nt: TGTGCCAGCAGCTTGGGCACAGGGTTAGCTAACTATGGCTACACCTTC; CDR3aa: CASSLGTGLANYGYTF
j_gene: TRBJ2-5; d_gene: TRBD2; abundance: NA; v_gene: TRBV5-1; CDR3nt: TGCGCCAGCAGCTTTCTGGCGGGAGGGCCGGAGGAGACCCAGTACTTC; CDR3aa: CASSFLAGGPEETQYF
j_gene: TRBJ1-1; d_gene: TRBD1; abundance: NA; v_gene: TRBV11-2; CDR3nt: TGTGCCAGCAGCTCCCGGGACAGGGGGATGACTGAAGCTTTCTTT; CDR3aa: CASSSRDRGMTEAFF
j_gene: TRBJ1-1; d_gene: TRBD1; abundance: NA; v_gene: TRBV27; CDR3nt: TGTGCCAGCAGTCAGGGGACAGGGAGAGCTTTCTTT; CDR3aa: CASSQGTGRAFF
j_gene: TRBJ2-4; d_gene: TRBD2; abundance: NA; v_gene: TRBV6-6; CDR3nt: TGTGCCAGCTCCGGGACTAGCGGGAACATTCAGTACTTC; CDR3aa: CASSGTSGNIQYF
j_gene: TRBJ2-7; d_gene: TRBD1; abundance: once; v_gene: TRBV9; CDR3nt: TGTGCCAGCAGCCCGGCCGGGACAGGCGAACCAGAGCAGTACTTC; CDR3aa: CASSPAGTGEPEQYF
j_gene: TRBJ1-2; d_gene: NA; abundance: NA; v_gene: TRBV7-9; CDR3nt: TGTGCCAGCAGCTATTCCGGGATGTTCACCTTC; CDR3aa: CASSYSGMFTF
j_gene: TRBJ2-7; d_gene: NA; abundance: NA; v_gene: TRBV7-3; CDR3nt: TGTGCCAGCAGCTACGGACAGTACTACGAGCAGTACTTC; CDR3aa: CASSYGQYYEQYF
j_gene: TRBJ2-1; d_gene: TRBD2; abundance: few; v_gene: TRBV10-1; CDR3nt: TGCGCCAGCAGTTTGGGACTAGCGGACGAGCAGTTCTTC; CDR3aa: CASSLGLADEQFF
j_gene: TRBJ1-2; d_gene: TRBD1; abundance: NA; v_gene: TRBV11-2; CDR3nt: TGTGCCAGCAGCCCCGGGACAGGGTTTCCCTATGGCTACACCTTC; CDR3aa: CASSPGTGFPYGYTF
j_gene: TRBJ1-5; d_gene: TRBD1; abundance: once; v_gene: TRBV28; CDR3nt: TGTGCCAGCAGATCCCCGGGACAGGGGGTGAATAGCAATCAGCCCCAGCATTTT; CDR3aa: CASRSPGQGVNSNQPQHF
j_gene: TRBJ2-7; d_gene: NA; abundance: NA; v_gene: TRBV10-3; CDR3nt: TGTGCCATCAGTGGAGGGACCTACGAGCAGTACTTC; CDR3aa: CAISGGTYEQYF
j_gene: TRBJ2-2; d_gene: NA; abundance: NA; v_gene: TRBV28; CDR3nt: TGTGCCAGCAGCCCCACCAGCGCCCGTAACACCGGGGAGCTGTTTTTT; CDR3aa: CASSPTSARNTGELFF
j_gene: TRBJ1-2; d_gene: TRBD1; abundance: once; v_gene: TRBV9; CDR3nt: TGTGCCAGCAGCGTAGGGGGGGACTTGACAGGGGCTGCCGGCTACACCTTC; CDR3aa: CASSVGGDLTGAAGYTF
j_gene: TRBJ2-1; d_gene: TRBD2; abundance: NA; v_gene: TRBV29-1; CDR3nt: TGCAGCTCGGGTCTAGGACTAGCGGGCGAACTCTCCTACAATGAGCAGTTCTTC; CDR3aa: CSSGLGLAGELSYNEQFF
j_gene: TRBJ1-2; d_gene: TRBD1; abundance: NA; v_gene: TRBV7-9; CDR3nt: TGTGCCAGCAGCTCGGGACAGGGTGGCGGCTACACCTTC; CDR3aa: CASSSGQGGGYTF
j_gene: TRBJ1-1; d_gene: TRBD1; abundance: NA; v_gene: TRBV7-2; CDR3nt: TGTGCCAGCAGCTTAGATTGGTCTGGTGGGACAGGGAATGCTTTCTTT; CDR3aa: CASSLDWSGGTGNAFF
j_gene: TRBJ2-5; d_gene: NA; abundance: NA; v_gene: TRBV5-4; CDR3nt: TGTGCCAGCAGCACAGGACAGCTGGGGCAAGAGACCCAGTACTTC; CDR3aa: CASSTGQLGQETQYF
j_gene: TRBJ1-5; d_gene: NA; abundance: NA; v_gene: TRBV9; CDR3nt: TGTGCCAGCGGGGCCTATCAGCCCCAGCATTTT; CDR3aa: CASGAYQPQHF
j_gene: TRBJ2-1; d_gene: NA; abundance: NA; v_gene: TRBV4-2; CDR3nt: TGTGCCAGCAGCCAAGAGCGGGCAACGGATGACAATGAGCAGTTCTTC; CDR3aa: CASSQERATDDNEQFF
j_gene: TRBJ1-1; d_gene: NA; abundance: few; v_gene: TRBV2; CDR3nt: TGTGCCAGTTCCGCCCCGGGACTTCAGTCGGGCACTGAAGCTTTCTTT; CDR3aa: CASSAPGLQSGTEAFF
j_gene: TRBJ2-7; d_gene: NA; abundance: NA; v_gene: TRBV5-4; CDR3nt: TGTGCCAGCAGCTTGGCGGGAGCCTCCTACGAGCAGTACTTC; CDR3aa: CASSLAGASYEQYF
j_gene: TRBJ1-2; d_gene: TRBD1; abundance: few; v_gene: TRBV28; CDR3nt: TGTGCCAGCGAAGACGCTTCCGGGACAGGCGATGGCTACACCTTC; CDR3aa: CASEDASGTGDGYTF
j_gene: TRBJ2-2; d_gene: TRBD1; abundance: NA; v_gene: TRBV11-2; CDR3nt: TGTGCCAGCACCCCCGGGGGGACAGGGTACACCGGGGAGCTGTTTTTT; CDR3aa: CASTPGGTGYTGELFF
j_gene: TRBJ2-5; d_gene: NA; abundance: NA; v_gene: TRBV29-1; CDR3nt: TGCAGCGCCTATAGGACAGAAGAGACCCAGTACTTC; CDR3aa: CSAYRTEETQYF